The clone carrying this TCR beta chain was counted once. The data were produced by immunoSEQ multiplex PCR, yet TCRdb's version contains in-frame clones alone and is incomplete. The data contain 89,000 or so clones, about 86% of them singletons. The data originate from a study of T cell responses to AZD1222 COVID-19 vaccine. Study details: Second doses at about 4 or about 12 weeks were pooled.

Sample: peripheral blood, taken on day 0 of AZD1222 vaccination. The TCR sequence derives from an adult in good health.

The CDR3 spells CASSLDRQNSYQPQHF. For the CDR3, the DNA is TGTGCCAGCAGCTTAGACAGACAAAACTCTTATCAGCCCCAGCATTTT. This chain uses TRBV7-2 with TRBJ1-5; D not certain. The V and J ends lost 1 base and 5 bases respectively, with 15 bases between them. The CDR3 sequence is 16 residues long. CDR1 and CDR2 from the germline V gene are SGHTA and FQGNSA.